A single sample is the source of the 23 T cell receptor beta chains below, sequenced in a study of shared clonotypes between healthy human individuals. TCRdb's copy holds only in-frame clones and misses some; the assay was immunoSEQ multiplex PCR. In the table there are around 1,900,000 clones, approximately 92% of which are singletons. Positively selected for CCR7, the CD45RO-negative cells used as naive CD8 cells excluded terminally differentiated effector memory CD45RA+ cells. Source material: naive CD8+ T cells from PBMCs. The receptors originated from a man aged 18 to 29 in good health. Some clones in this sample may be carry-over from other donors' samples.

In the case of this clone: In the same sample, other DNA sequences code for this CDR3. The rearrangement uses TRBV11-2 and TRBJ2-1; maybe TRBD2 (6 bases). V was trimmed by 1 base and J by 7 bases, leaving 14 bases between them. This CDR3 is 15 amino acids long. CDR1 and CDR2 (germline): SGHAT, FQNNGV. The CDR3 spells CASSLGGGTGNEQFF. The CDR3 DNA reads as TGTGCCAGCAGCTTAGGGGGCGGGACCGGGAATGAGCAGTTCTTC.

The chain joins TRBV28 to TRBJ1-1, with a possible D match to TRBD1 (5 bases). This CDR3 has 13 residues. Germline CDR1 is MDHEN and CDR2 is SYDVKM. Trimming took 3 bases from V and 4 from J, leaving 9 bases between them. CDR3 DNA sequence: TGTGCCAGCAGTTTTACTAGGGGCACTGAAGCTTTCTTT. It yields the protein CASSFTRGTEAFF.

This chain uses TRBV15 with TRBJ1-2; the D is unclear. The CDR3 is 14 amino acids. CDR1 is LNHNV and CDR2 is YYDKDF in the germline V gene (reference sequence). Deletions cut 0 bases from V and 5 bases from J, with 10 bases between. This chain's CDR3 is CATSREGTEYGYTF. CDR3 coding DNA: TGTGCCACCAGCAGAGAGGGCACGGAATATGGCTACACCTTC.

Note on this clone: This same CDR3 is encoded by further DNA sequences in the sample. Written as DNA, the CDR3 is TGTGCCAGCAGCTTTAATACTGAAGCTTTCTTT. Its protein product is CASSFNTEAFF. This rearrangement joins TRBV5-6 to TRBJ1-1; D is unclear. V gave up 2 bases and J gave up 5 bases, with 4 bases separating them. Looked up from germline, CDR1 is SGHDT and CDR2 is YYEEEE. CDR3 length equals 11 residues.

The J gene is TRBJ1-1, the V gene TRBV7-9; D remains unclear. This CDR3 has 11 residues. The germline CDR1 and CDR2 sequences are SEHNR and FQNEAQ (reference sequence). Deletions cut 5 bases from V and 11 bases from J, with 12 bases between. CDR3 protein: CASSPQFRAFF. The CDR3 nucleotides read TGTGCCAGCAGCCCTCAATTTAGGGCTTTCTTT.

The chain joins TRBV19 to TRBJ1-1, with 9 bases matching TRBD1. This CDR3 has 13 residues. The V gene's germline CDR1 is LNHDA and CDR2 SQIVND (reference sequence). The V and J ends lost 9 bases and 5 bases, in that order; junction bases with no gene match: 7. The CDR3 sequence is CASGQGMRTEAFF. CDR3 nucleotides: TGTGCCAGCGGACAGGGGATGAGGACTGAAGCTTTCTTT.

The CDR3 here is CASSESVKEQFF. Here the CDR3 DNA reads TGTGCCAGCAGTGAGAGCGTTAAGGAACAGTTCTTC. The chain couples TRBV2 to TRBJ2-1, with D uncertain. Germline V gene lookup returns CDR1 SNHLY and CDR2 FYNNEI. The CDR3 is 12 amino acids. V was clipped by 3 bases and J by 13 bases, with 13 bases between them.

The chain combines TRBV28 with TRBJ2-7; TRBD2 aligns across 10 bases. The CDR3 consists of 17 residues. Looked up from germline, CDR1 is MDHEN and CDR2 is SYDVKM. V shed 3 bases and J 4 bases; nucleotides not matched to a gene: 12. In DNA form, the CDR3 reads TGTGCCAGCAGTTTTCGTTTATCTAGCGGGAGTGGATACGAGCAGTACTTC. Protein product: CASSFRLSSGSGYEQYF.

The chain joins TRBV7-9 to TRBJ2-5; D perhaps matches TRBD1 (5 bases). The length of the CDR3 is 15 residues. Germline CDR1 reads SEHNR; CDR2 reads FQNEAQ (reference sequence). Trimming took off 5 bases at V and 5 bases at J, with 18 bases between the two ends. This chain's CDR3 is CASSPPQGREETQYF. The CDR3 nucleotides are TGTGCCAGCAGCCCCCCGCAGGGTCGCGAGGAGACCCAGTACTTC.

Note on this clone: The sample contains more than one DNA sequence encoding this CDR3. V gene TRBV5-6 combines with J gene TRBJ1-1; unclear D gene. Germline-derived CDR1 and CDR2 are SGHDT and YYEEEE. CDR3 length equals 14 residues. V lost 0 bases to trimming and J lost 1 base, with 7 bases between them. CDR3 sequence (DNA): TGTGCCAGCAGCTTGGGTGTGGCGAACACTGAAGCTTTCTTT. Its translation: CASSLGVANTEAFF.

This chain joins TRBV7-7 and TRBJ2-1; TRBD2 agrees at 13 bases. In germline, CDR1 is SSHAT, CDR2 FNYEAQ (reference sequence). The length of the CDR3 is 16 residues. With 0 bases clipped from V and 10 bases from J, the junction kept 6 bases outside the gene matches. The DNA for the CDR3 is TGTGCCAGCAGCTTAGCAGGACTAGCGGGAGAAAGCGAGCAGTTCTTC. It is translated as CASSLAGLAGESEQFF.

The gene calls are TRBV27 and TRBJ2-7, with D possibly matching TRBD1 (5 bases). The CDR3 length is 14 residues. Germline V lookup: CDR1 MNHEY, CDR2 SMNVEV (reference sequence). The V end was cut by 6 bases, the J end by 5 bases, with 17 bases between. CDR3 loop: CASSHLRQGNEQYF. CDR3 in DNA: TGTGCCAGCAGCCACCTTCGTCAGGGCAACGAGCAGTACTTC.

This chain's CDR3 is CASNPDRNPYGYTF. The CDR3 DNA sequence: TGTGCCAGCAACCCCGACCGAAACCCCTATGGCTACACCTTC. The chain uses TRBV13 and TRBJ1-2; D is uncertain. The CDR3 consists of 14 residues. V was trimmed by 7 bases and J by 4 bases, leaving 16 bases between them. The V gene's germline CDR1 is PRHDT and CDR2 FYEKMQ (reference sequence). Full variable domain (missing parts from reference TRBV13 and TRBJ1-2): AAGVIQSPRHLIKEKRETATLKCYPIPRHDTVYWYQQGPGQDPQFLISFYEKMQSDKGSIPDRFSAQQFSDYHSELNMSSLELGDSALYFCASNPDRNPYGYTFGSGTRLTVV.

The chain links TRBV7-9 to TRBJ2-7, with D perhaps TRBD2 (6 bases). Germline values: CDR1 SEHNR, CDR2 FQNEAQ (reference sequence). This CDR3 is built from 15 residues. V lost 2 bases, J lost 2 bases, and 13 bases lay in between. The CDR3 spells CASSLTEGLAYEQYF. The CDR3 DNA is TGTGCCAGCAGCTTAACGGAGGGTTTGGCCTACGAGCAGTACTTC.

The chain couples TRBV28 to TRBJ2-1; 9 bases align to TRBD2. The CDR3 runs 14 residues. The V gene's germline CDR1 is MDHEN and CDR2 SYDVKM. J gave up 9 bases and V 10 bases, and 13 bases lay outside the gene matches. This CDR3 is CATKRERGDSEQFF. The CDR3, as DNA: TGTGCCACCAAGCGGGAGCGGGGGGACAGTGAGCAGTTCTTC.

The chain combines TRBV11-2 with TRBJ1-5; unclear D gene. V was trimmed by 2 bases and J by 4 bases, leaving 9 bases between them. This CDR3 comprises 14 residues. Germline CDR1 reads SGHAT; CDR2 reads FQNNGV. The CDR3 DNA follows: TGTGCCAGCAGCTTAACCAGCGAGAATCAGCCCCAGCATTTT. Its translation: CASSLTSENQPQHF.

The V gene is TRBV5-1, the J gene TRBJ1-1; D is ambiguous. This CDR3 is 15 amino acids long. Germline V lookup: CDR1 SGHRS, CDR2 YFSETQ. V dropped 2 bases and J dropped 2 bases, with 13 bases sitting between them. This CDR3 reads CASSFASSHNTEAFF. CDR3 sequence (DNA): TGCGCCAGCAGCTTTGCCTCCAGCCATAACACTGAAGCTTTCTTT.

Here the CDR3 DNA reads TGTGCCAGCAGCTTAGCTTTGGGGGCCAACGTCCTGACTTTC. It yields the protein CASSLALGANVLTF. This sequence joins TRBV7-9 and TRBJ2-6; D uncertain. Trimming left V 0 bases short and J 4 bases short, with 4 bases between. Germline V gives CDR1 SEHNR, CDR2 FQNEAQ (reference sequence). The CDR3 runs 14 residues.

The rearrangement links TRBV28 to TRBJ1-1; 9 bases align to TRBD1. This CDR3 contains 13 residues. V lost 5 bases and J lost 4; bases outside the gene matches: 2. The germline CDR1 and CDR2 sequences are MDHEN and SYDVKM. The CDR3 nucleotides are TGTGCCAGCAGTACAGGGGGCGGCACTGAAGCTTTCTTT. Its protein product is CASSTGGGTEAFF.

V is TRBV5-1 and J is TRBJ1-5, with D unclear. V shed 4 bases and J shed 6 bases, with 14 bases lying between them. In germline, CDR1 is SGHRS, CDR2 YFSETQ. CDR3 length: 14 amino acids. The CDR3 nucleotides are TGCGCCAGCAGCCCTAACCTTGTCGGTCAGCCCCAGCATTTT. Translating it yields CASSPNLVGQPQHF.

The rearrangement joins TRBV13 to TRBJ1-1; 7 bases are shared with TRBD1. Germline values: CDR1 PRHDT, CDR2 FYEKMQ (reference sequence). V was clipped by 5 bases and J by 1 base; unmatched bases: 10. The CDR3 totals 16 residues. Here the CDR3 DNA reads TGTGCCAGCAGCCCTACCCGACAGGGAAAGAACACTGAAGCTTTCTTT. Amino acid sequence: CASSPTRQGKNTEAFF.

The chain uses TRBV5-6 and TRBJ1-2, with TRBD1 matching over 8 bases. Germline CDR1 is SGHDT and CDR2 is YYEEEE. Unmatched junction bases numbered 7, after V lost 2 bases and J lost 4 bases. This CDR3 is 15 amino acids long. The chain's CDR3 is CASSFGRGPSYGYTF. The CDR3 bases are TGTGCCAGCAGCTTTGGCAGGGGGCCCAGCTATGGCTACACCTTC.

Comments on this clone: Other nucleotide sequences in the sample specify the same CDR3. The CDR3 DNA reads TGTGCCAGCAGCTTAGGGGGGCAGCCCTACAATGAGCAGTTCTTC. It translates to CASSLGGQPYNEQFF. This chain uses TRBV7-9 with TRBJ2-1, with D tentatively TRBD1 (6 bases). V shed 1 base and J shed 2 bases, with 9 bases lying between them. This CDR3 comprises 15 residues. From germline, CDR1 is SEHNR and CDR2 FQNEAQ (reference sequence).